This TCR beta chain derives from a study of vaccination and CD4 T cells after COVID-19. Overall study context: Investigators took post-vaccine samples a median 72 days after dose two, within a range of 14 to 241. Cultures acting as controls obtained a CEFX pool, an HIV-1 Nef pool, or no peptide.

Trimming pared 4 bases from V and 1 base from J, leaving 11 bases between. The CDR3 runs 14 residues. Germline-derived CDR1 and CDR2 are SGHDN and FVKESK. This clonotype turned up a few times. Its target is unknown. The treatment was: approximately 10-day PBMC culture with coronavirus spike peptide pools or control peptides (ViraFEST assay). Alongside roughly 9.2 IU/ml IL-2 and approximately 9.3 ug/ml peptide pools, PBMCs were cultured at some 1.9 million per well. Scientists ran DNA taken from cultured CD4+ T cells through the Oncomine TCR Beta short-read assay for sequencing. Via MiXCR, TCRdb re-called the PCR reads, giving one row per CDR3 protein. The sample lists more than 20,000 distinct CDR3 sequences, about 50% occurring once.

This receptor was taken from a human donor who received a COVID-19 vaccine. This chain uses TRBV14 with TRBJ2-7; the D gene is possibly TRBD2 (6 bases). The sequencing used CD4+ T cells from blood, cultured in vitro, collected before SARS-CoV-2 vaccination. CDR3 coding DNA: TGTGCCAGCAGCCTAAATAGCGGATCCTACGAGCAGTACTTC. Its translation: CASSLNSGSYEQYF.